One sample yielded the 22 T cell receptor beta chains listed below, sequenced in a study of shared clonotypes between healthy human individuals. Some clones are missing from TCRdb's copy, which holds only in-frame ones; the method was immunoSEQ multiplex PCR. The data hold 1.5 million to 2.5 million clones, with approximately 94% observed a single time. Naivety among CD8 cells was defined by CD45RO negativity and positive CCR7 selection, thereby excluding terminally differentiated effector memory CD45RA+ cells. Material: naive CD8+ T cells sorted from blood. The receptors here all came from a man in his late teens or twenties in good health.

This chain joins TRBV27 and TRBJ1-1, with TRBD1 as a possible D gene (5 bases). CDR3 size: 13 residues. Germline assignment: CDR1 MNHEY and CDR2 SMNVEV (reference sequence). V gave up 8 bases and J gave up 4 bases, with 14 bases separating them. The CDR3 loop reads CASRHGGTTEAFF. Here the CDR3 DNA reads TGTGCCAGCCGGCATGGGGGGACCACTGAAGCTTTCTTT.

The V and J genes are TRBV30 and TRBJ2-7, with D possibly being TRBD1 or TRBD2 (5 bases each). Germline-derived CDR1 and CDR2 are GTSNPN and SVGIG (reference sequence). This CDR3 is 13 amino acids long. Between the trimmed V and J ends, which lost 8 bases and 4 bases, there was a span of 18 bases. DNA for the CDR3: TGTGCCGGGGACCGGGACGGGCGGTACGAGCAGTACTTC. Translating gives CAGDRDGRYEQYF.

The CDR3 DNA is TGTGCCTGGGGAAGACAGGTCGGGTTCTATGGCTACACCTTC. Its protein is CAWGRQVGFYGYTF. The chain couples TRBV30 to TRBJ1-2; weak D call: TRBD1 (6 bases). The CDR3 loop spans 14 amino acids. Per the germline V gene, CDR1 is GTSNPN and CDR2 is SVGIG (reference sequence). With 5 bases removed from V and 4 bases from J, the gap between germline ends came to 17 bases.

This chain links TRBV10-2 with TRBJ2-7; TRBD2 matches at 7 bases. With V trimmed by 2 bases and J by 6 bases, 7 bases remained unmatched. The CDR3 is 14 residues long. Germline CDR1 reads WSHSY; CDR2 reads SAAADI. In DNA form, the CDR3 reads TGCGCCAGCAGTGAGCTGCGGGAGTTGAGCGAGCAGTACTTC. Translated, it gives CASSELRELSEQYF.

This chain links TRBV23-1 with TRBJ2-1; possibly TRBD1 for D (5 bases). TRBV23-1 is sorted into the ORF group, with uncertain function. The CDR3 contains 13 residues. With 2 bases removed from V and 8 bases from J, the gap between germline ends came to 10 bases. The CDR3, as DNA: TGCGCCAGCAGTCAAACAGGCAGCGATGAGCAGTTCTTC. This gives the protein CASSQTGSDEQFF.

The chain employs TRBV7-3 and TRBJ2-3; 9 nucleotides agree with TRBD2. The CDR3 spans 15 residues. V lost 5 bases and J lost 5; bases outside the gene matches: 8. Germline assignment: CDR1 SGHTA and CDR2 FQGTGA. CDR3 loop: CASSPGTSFGDTQYF. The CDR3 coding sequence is TGTGCCAGCAGCCCGGGGACTAGCTTTGGAGATACGCAGTATTTT.

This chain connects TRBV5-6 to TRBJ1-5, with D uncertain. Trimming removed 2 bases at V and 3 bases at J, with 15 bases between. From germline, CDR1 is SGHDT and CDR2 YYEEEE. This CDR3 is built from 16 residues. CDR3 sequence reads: CASSFSPPRDNQPQHF. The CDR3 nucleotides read TGTGCCAGCAGCTTCAGTCCACCTAGGGACAATCAGCCCCAGCATTTT.

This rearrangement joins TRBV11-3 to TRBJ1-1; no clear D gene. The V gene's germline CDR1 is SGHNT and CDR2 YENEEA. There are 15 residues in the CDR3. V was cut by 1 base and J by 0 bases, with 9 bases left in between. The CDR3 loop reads CASSLGGGMNTEAFF. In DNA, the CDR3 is TGTGCCAGCAGCTTAGGTGGAGGGATGAACACTGAAGCTTTCTTT. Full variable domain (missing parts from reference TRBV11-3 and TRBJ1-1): EAGVVQSPRYKIIEKKQPVAFWCNPISGHNTLYWYLQNLGQGPELLIRYENEEAVDDSQLPKDRFSAERLKGVDSTLKIQPAELGDSAVYLCASSLGGGMNTEAFFGQGTRLTVV.

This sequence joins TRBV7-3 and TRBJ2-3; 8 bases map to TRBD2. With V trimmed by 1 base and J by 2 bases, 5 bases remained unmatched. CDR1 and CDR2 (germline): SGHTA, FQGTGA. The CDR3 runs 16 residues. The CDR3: CASSLISGGLTDTQYF. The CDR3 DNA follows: TGTGCCAGCAGCTTAATAAGCGGGGGCCTCACAGATACGCAGTATTTT. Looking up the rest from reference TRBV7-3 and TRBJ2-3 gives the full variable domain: GAGVSQTPSNKVTEKGKYVELRCDPISGHTALYWYRQSLGQGPEFLIYFQGTGAADDSGLPNDRFFAVRPEGSVSTLKIQRTERGDSAVYLCASSLISGGLTDTQYFGPGTRLTVL.

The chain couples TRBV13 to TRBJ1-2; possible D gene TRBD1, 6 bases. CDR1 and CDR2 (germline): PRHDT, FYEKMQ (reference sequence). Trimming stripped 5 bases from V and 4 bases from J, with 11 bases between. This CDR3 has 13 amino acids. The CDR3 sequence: CASSEQGFYGYTF. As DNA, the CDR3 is TGTGCCAGCAGCGAACAGGGTTTCTATGGCTACACCTTC.

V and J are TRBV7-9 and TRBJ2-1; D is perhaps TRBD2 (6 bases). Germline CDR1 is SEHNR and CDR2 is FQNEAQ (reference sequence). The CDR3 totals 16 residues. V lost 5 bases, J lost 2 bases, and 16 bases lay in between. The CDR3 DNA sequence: TGTGCCAGCAGCCCCTCTAGCGCGCCGACCTACAATGAGCAGTTCTTC. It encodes CASSPSSAPTYNEQFF.

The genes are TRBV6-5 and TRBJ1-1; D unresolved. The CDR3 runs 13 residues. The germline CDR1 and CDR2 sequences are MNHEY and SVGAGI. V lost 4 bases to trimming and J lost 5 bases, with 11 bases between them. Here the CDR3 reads CASSLSSVTEAFF. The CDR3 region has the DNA TGTGCCAGCAGTTTATCATCCGTAACTGAAGCTTTCTTT.

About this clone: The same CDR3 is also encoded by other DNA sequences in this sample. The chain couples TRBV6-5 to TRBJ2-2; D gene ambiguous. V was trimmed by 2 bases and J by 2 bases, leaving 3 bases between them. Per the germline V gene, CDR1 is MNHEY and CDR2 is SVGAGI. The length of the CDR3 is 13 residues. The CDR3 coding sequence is TGTGCCAGCAGTTACGATAACACCGGGGAGCTGTTTTTT. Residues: CASSYDNTGELFF.

The CDR3 DNA reads as TGCAGCGTCCTTGTGACAGATCAAAACATTCAGTACTTC. Its translation: CSVLVTDQNIQYF. The chain recombines TRBV29-1 with TRBJ2-4; tentative D call: TRBD1 (5 bases). Deletions cut 6 bases from V and 5 bases from J, with 14 bases between. The CDR3 length is 13 residues. The V gene's germline CDR1 is SQVTM and CDR2 ANQGSEA.

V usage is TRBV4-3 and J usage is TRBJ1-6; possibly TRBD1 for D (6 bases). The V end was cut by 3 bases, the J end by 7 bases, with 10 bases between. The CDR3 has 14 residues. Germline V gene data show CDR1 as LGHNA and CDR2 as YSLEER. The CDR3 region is CASSHLDSNSPLHF. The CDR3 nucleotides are TGCGCCAGCAGCCATCTGGACAGCAATTCACCCCTCCACTTT.

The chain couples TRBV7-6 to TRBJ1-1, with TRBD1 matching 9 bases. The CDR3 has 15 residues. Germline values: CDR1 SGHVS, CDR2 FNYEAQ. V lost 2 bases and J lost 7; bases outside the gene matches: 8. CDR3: CASSLPGTGLSEAFF. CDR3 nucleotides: TGTGCCAGCAGCTTACCGGGGACAGGGTTAAGTGAAGCTTTCTTT.

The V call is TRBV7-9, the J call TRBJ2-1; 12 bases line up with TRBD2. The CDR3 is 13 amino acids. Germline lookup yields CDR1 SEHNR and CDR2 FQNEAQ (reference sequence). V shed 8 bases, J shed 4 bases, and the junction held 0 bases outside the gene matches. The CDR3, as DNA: TGTGCCAGCCTAGCGGGAGGGTACAATGAGCAGTTCTTC. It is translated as CASLAGGYNEQFF.

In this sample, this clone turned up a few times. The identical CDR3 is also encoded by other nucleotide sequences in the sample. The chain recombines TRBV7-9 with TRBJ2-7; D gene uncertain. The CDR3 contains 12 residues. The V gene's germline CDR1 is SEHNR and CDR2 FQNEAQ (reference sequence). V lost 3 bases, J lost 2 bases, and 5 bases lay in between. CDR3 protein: CASSLGTYEQYF. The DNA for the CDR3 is TGTGCCAGCAGCTTGGGGACCTACGAGCAGTACTTC.

This CDR3 is CASRGGNEQFF. As DNA, the CDR3 is TGTGCCAGCAGAGGGGGGAATGAGCAGTTCTTC. The rearrangement uses TRBV7-6 and TRBJ2-1; the D call may be TRBD1 or TRBD2 (6 bases each). Trimming stripped 6 bases from V and 7 bases from J, with 7 bases between. This CDR3 has 11 residues. Germline CDR1 SGHVS, CDR2 FNYEAQ.

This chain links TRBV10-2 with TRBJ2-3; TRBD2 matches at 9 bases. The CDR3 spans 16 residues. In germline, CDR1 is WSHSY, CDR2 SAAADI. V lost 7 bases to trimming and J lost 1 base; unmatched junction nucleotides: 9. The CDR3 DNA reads TGCGCCAGCATCGCCGTTGCGGGGGGGGGCACAGATACGCAGTATTTT. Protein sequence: CASIAVAGGGTDTQYF.

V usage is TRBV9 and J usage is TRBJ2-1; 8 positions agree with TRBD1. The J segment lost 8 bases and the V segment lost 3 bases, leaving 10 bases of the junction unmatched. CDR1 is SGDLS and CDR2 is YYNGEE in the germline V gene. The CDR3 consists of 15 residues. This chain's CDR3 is CASSAGQGLGDEQFF. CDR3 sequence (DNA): TGTGCCAGCAGCGCTGGACAGGGTTTAGGTGATGAGCAGTTCTTC.

Written as DNA, the CDR3 is TGTGCCAGCAGCTGGGACAGCCTACTATTTAACACTGAAGCTTTCTTT. Its translation is CASSWDSLLFNTEAFF. V usage is TRBV2 and J usage is TRBJ1-1; 7 positions match TRBD1. V was pared by 6 bases and J by 2 bases, with 12 bases of the junction left unmatched. The CDR3 is 16 residues long. Germline values: CDR1 SNHLY, CDR2 FYNNEI. Drawing the rest from reference TRBV2 and TRBJ1-1, the complete variable domain is EPEVTQTPSHQVTQMGQEVILRCVPISNHLYFYWYRQILGQKVEFLVSFYNNEISEKSEIFDDQFSVERPDGSNFTLKIRSTKLEDSAMYFCASSWDSLLFNTEAFFGQGTRLTVV.